This is a list of T cell receptor beta chains from one sample in a study of T cell responses to AZD1222 COVID-19 vaccine. TCRdb keeps only in-frame clones here, not all; method: immunoSEQ multiplex PCR. The sample carries roughly 120,000 clones, roughly 87% recorded once. This specimen was peripheral blood, taken on day 0 of AZD1222 vaccination. The receptor set was obtained from an adult in good health. CDR3s include the opening cysteine and the closing phenylalanine or tryptophan. D genes are given only for firm matches. The size entry is marked missing in some rows and otherwise reads once, few, many or a size class.

d_gene	abundance	v_gene	j_gene	CDR3aa	CDR3nt
-	-	TRBV10-1	TRBJ2-7	CARTREEDVKRYEQYF	TGCGCCAGGACTAGGGAAGAGGACGTCAAGCGCTACGAGCAGTACTTC
-	-	TRBV5-4	TRBJ1-4	CASSFSVGGAEKLFF	TGTGCCAGCAGCTTCTCAGTCGGCGGGGCGGAAAAACTGTTTTTT
TRBD2	-	TRBV3-1/TRBV3-2	TRBJ2-7	CASSLIAGGSYEQYF	TGTGCCAGCAGCCTAATAGCGGGGGGGTCCTACGAGCAGTACTTC
-	-	TRBV19	TRBJ1-4	CASTSGGTNEKLFF	TGTGCCAGTACGAGCGGGGGGACTAATGAAAAACTGTTTTTT
-	once	TRBV4-2	TRBJ1-1	CASSPTGPRNTEAFF	TGTGCCAGCAGCCCCACAGGGCCCCGGAACACTGAAGCTTTCTTT
-	-	TRBV29-1	TRBJ2-1	CSVAPVIQNEQFF	TGCAGCGTCGCCCCAGTAATACAGAATGAGCAGTTCTTC
TRBD2	-	TRBV2	TRBJ2-5	CASSASNSGGETQYF	TGTGCCAGCAGTGCCAGTAATAGCGGGGGGGAGACCCAGTACTTC
-	-	TRBV14	TRBJ1-6	CASSQDQGRKGSPLHF	TGTGCCAGCAGCCAAGATCAGGGCAGAAAAGGATCACCCCTCCACTTT
TRBD2	few	TRBV14	TRBJ2-3	CASSQAASGGADTQYF	TGTGCCAGCAGCCAGGCGGCTAGCGGGGGGGCGGATACGCAGTATTTT
-	-	TRBV20-1	TRBJ1-1	CSASPQGEAFF	TGCAGTGCTAGCCCCCAGGGGGAAGCTTTCTTT
-	-	TRBV27	TRBJ2-3	CASSLVPSTDTQYF	TGTGCCAGCAGTTTAGTTCCTAGCACAGATACGCAGTATTTT
-	-	TRBV6-1	TRBJ2-7	CASSEWAGVAYEQYF	TGTGCCAGCAGTGAATGGGCAGGAGTAGCCTACGAGCAGTACTTC
-	-	TRBV7-2	TRBJ2-5	CASSFRGPLQETQYF	TGTGCCAGCAGCTTCCGGGGGCCGCTCCAAGAGACCCAGTACTTC
-	-	TRBV6-5	TRBJ2-3	CASSSRPTPTQYF	TGTGCCAGCAGTTCTCGACCCACTCCTACGCAGTATTTT
-	-	TRBV7-6	TRBJ2-1	CASSLAGGGHNEQFF	TGTGCCAGCAGCTTAGCAGGGGGGGGCCATAATGAGCAGTTCTTC
TRBD1	-	TRBV6-6	TRBJ2-7	CASTQAGTEAYEQYF	TGTGCCAGCACTCAAGCCGGGACAGAAGCCTACGAGCAGTACTTC
-	-	TRBV7-9	TRBJ2-2	CASSLAVGELFF	TGTGCCAGCAGCTTAGCGGTCGGGGAGCTGTTTTTT
-	-	TRBV25-1	TRBJ1-1	CASLPRWGRGAFF	TGTGCCAGCCTCCCAAGGTGGGGCAGGGGAGCTTTCTTT
-	once	TRBV27	TRBJ2-2	CASSPQTGSNTGELFF	TGTGCCAGCAGTCCCCAGACAGGTTCGAACACCGGGGAGCTGTTTTTT
-	-	TRBV28	TRBJ2-7	CASSSGIPYEQYF	TGTGCCAGCAGTTCCGGGATTCCCTACGAGCAGTACTTC
-	-	TRBV24-1	TRBJ2-6	CATSERTAGSGANVLTF	TGTGCCACCAGTGAAAGGACAGCAGGCTCTGGGGCCAACGTCCTGACTTTC
-	few	TRBV4-1	TRBJ2-1	CASSQGLRGNEQFF	TGCGCCAGCAGCCAAGGATTGCGGGGCAATGAGCAGTTCTTC
-	once	TRBV11-2	TRBJ1-2	CASSLNQEGGYTF	TGTGCCAGCAGCTTAAATCAAGAGGGTGGCTACACCTTC
-	-	TRBV18	TRBJ1-2	CASSPPPGANYGYTF	TGTGCCAGCTCACCCCCACCGGGGGCGAACTATGGCTACACCTTC
-	-	TRBV9	TRBJ2-5	CASSAWMRPQETQYF	TGTGCCAGCAGCGCCTGGATGCGCCCTCAAGAGACCCAGTACTTC
TRBD1	-	TRBV11-3	TRBJ2-7	CASSPPGQGGNEQYF	TGTGCCAGCAGCCCGCCGGGACAGGGAGGTAACGAGCAGTACTTC
-	-	TRBV6-1	TRBJ2-7	CASSEGWEYEQYF	TGTGCCAGCAGTGAGGGATGGGAATACGAGCAGTACTTC
TRBD2	-	TRBV30	TRBJ2-1	CAWSVLPALAGVPYNEQFF	TGTGCCTGGAGTGTACTACCAGCACTAGCGGGAGTTCCCTACAATGAGCAGTTCTTC
-	-	TRBV7-6	TRBJ1-5	CASSPIPGVGQPQHF	TGTGCCAGCAGCCCGATTCCAGGGGTCGGTCAGCCCCAGCATTTT
TRBD2	-	TRBV7-2	TRBJ2-5	CASSLWGAGGQETQYF	TGTGCCAGCAGCCTCTGGGGAGCGGGGGGACAAGAGACCCAGTACTTC
-	-	TRBV28	TRBJ1-5	CASSSQLGTQPQHF	TGTGCCAGCAGTTCGCAATTGGGAACCCAGCCCCAGCATTTT
-	-	TRBV5-4	TRBJ2-3	CASSSPLDTQYF	TGTGCCAGCAGCTCCCCTTTAGATACGCAGTATTTT
TRBD1	-	TRBV4-2	TRBJ1-5	CASSRQGGEPQHF	TGTGCCAGCAGCCGACAGGGAGGAGAGCCCCAGCATTTT
-	-	TRBV11-3	TRBJ1-3	CASSFPGPGGNTIYF	TGTGCCAGCAGCTTTCCGGGCCCGGGGGGAAACACCATATATTTT
TRBD1	-	TRBV11-2	TRBJ1-3	CASSGGQATGNTIYF	TGTGCCAGCAGCGGAGGACAGGCTACTGGAAACACCATATATTTT
-	few	TRBV5-4	TRBJ1-6	CASSLVRGDNSPLHF	TGTGCCAGCAGCTTGGTCCGGGGAGATAATTCACCCCTCCACTTT
TRBD1	once	TRBV2	TRBJ2-7	CASSRDRAYEQYF	TGTGCCAGCAGTAGGGACAGGGCCTACGAGCAGTACTTC
-	-	TRBV30	TRBJ2-7	CAWGRGSYEQYF	TGTGCCTGGGGGCGGGGTTCCTACGAGCAGTACTTC
-	-	TRBV19	TRBJ1-6	CASSRLEWNSPLHF	TGTGCCAGTAGTCGGCTTGAGTGGAATTCACCCCTCCACTTT
TRBD1	-	TRBV7-2	TRBJ1-1	CASSPGTGILNTEAFF	TGTGCCAGCAGCCCCGGGACAGGCATCTTGAACACTGAAGCTTTCTTT
-	-	TRBV4-2	TRBJ2-7	CASSQGRGGPNEQYF	TGTGCCAGCAGCCAAGGCAGGGGGGGGCCCAACGAGCAGTACTTC
-	once	TRBV11-2	TRBJ1-6	CASSSPGGVNSPLHF	TGTGCCAGCAGCTCCCCGGGGGGGGTAAATTCACCCCTCCACTTT
-	-	TRBV5-1	TRBJ2-3	CASRQGVTDTQYF	TGCGCCAGCCGGCAGGGAGTCACAGATACGCAGTATTTT
-	few	TRBV19	TRBJ2-7	CASSRQGEDEQYF	TGTGCCAGTAGTAGGCAGGGGGAGGACGAGCAGTACTTC
-	-	TRBV7-3	TRBJ2-7	CASSPFSDPRGEQYF	TGTGCCAGCAGCCCCTTTAGCGACCCAAGGGGAGAGCAGTACTTC
-	-	TRBV30	TRBJ2-2	CAWSGRGAGTGELFF	TGTGCCTGGAGTGGGAGGGGCGCGGGCACCGGGGAGCTGTTTTTT
-	-	TRBV30	TRBJ1-6	CAWSVLGSYNSPLHF	TGTGCCTGGAGTGTTCTAGGGTCCTATAATTCACCCCTCCACTTT
-	-	TRBV7-2	TRBJ2-5	CASSLGGIGETQYF	TGTGCCAGCAGCTTAGGCGGGATCGGAGAGACCCAGTACTTC
-	-	TRBV5-1	TRBJ1-1	CASSFNLRDTEAFF	TGCGCCAGCAGCTTTAACCTTAGAGACACTGAAGCTTTCTTT
-	once	TRBV7-2	TRBJ1-2	CASSLLDKNYGYTF	TGTGCCAGCAGCTTACTGGACAAAAACTATGGCTACACCTTC
-	-	TRBV24-1	TRBJ2-3	CATSGGTGTDTQYF	TGTGCCACCAGTGGGGGAACAGGCACAGATACGCAGTATTTT
TRBD1	few	TRBV7-3	TRBJ1-2	CASSLNSGGGGYTF	TGTGCCAGCAGCTTAAATTCAGGGGGTGGTGGCTACACCTTC
TRBD2	once	TRBV15	TRBJ2-3	CATSRGGGRGADTQYF	TGTGCCACCAGCAGAGGGGGCGGGAGAGGCGCAGATACGCAGTATTTT
TRBD2	-	TRBV15	TRBJ2-3	CATSRKTSGGAHTQYF	TGTGCCACCAGCAGAAAGACTAGCGGGGGGGCCCATACGCAGTATTTT
-	-	TRBV10-3	TRBJ1-2	CAISDVAEKNYGYTF	TGTGCCATCAGTGACGTGGCGGAGAAAAACTATGGCTACACCTTC
-	-	TRBV6-6	TRBJ2-7	CASSYFQGSPYEQYF	TGTGCCAGCAGTTACTTCCAGGGAAGCCCCTACGAGCAGTACTTC
TRBD2	-	TRBV6-5	TRBJ2-1	CASSTSGGRYNEQFF	TGTGCCAGCAGTACTAGCGGGGGCCGCTACAATGAGCAGTTCTTC
TRBD1	-	TRBV30	TRBJ1-5	CAWGNRGRKKNQPQHF	TGTGCCTGGGGAAACAGGGGCCGAAAAAAAAATCAGCCCCAGCATTTT
-	-	TRBV28	TRBJ2-3	CASKKGGNTDTQYF	TGTGCCAGCAAGAAGGGTGGAAACACAGATACGCAGTATTTT